This is a list of T cell receptor beta chains from one sample in a study of blood T cell repertoires in COVID-19. Here immunoSEQ multiplex PCR was the method, and the copy in TCRdb shows in-frame clones only, minus some. The profile covers some 120,000 clones, with more than 75% appearing a single time and 1.5% taken by the ten largest. Sequenced sample: peripheral blood. Every receptor here comes from a human donor in a cohort sampled during active COVID-19. Each CDR3 is given with its conserved first and last residue. The order of the fields is D gene, J gene, V gene, CDR3 DNA, CDR3 protein. A D gene is named only where the DNA matches it firmly.

D: TRBD1; J: TRBJ1-1; V: TRBV7-9; DNA: TGTGCCAGCATGACAGGGGTCTTGGGCACTGAAGCTTTCTTT; CDR3: CASMTGVLGTEAFF
D: TRBD2; J: TRBJ2-4; V: TRBV5-1; DNA: TGCGCCAGCAGAGTGACTAGCGAAAACATTCAGTACTTC; CDR3: CASRVTSENIQYF
D: NA; J: TRBJ1-1; V: TRBV25-1; DNA: TGTGCCAGCAGTGAACTGACAGCCATGAGCACTGAAGCTTTCTTT; CDR3: CASSELTAMSTEAFF
D: NA; J: TRBJ2-1; V: TRBV19; DNA: TGTGCCAGTAGTATAGATGGGGGCGGTTCCTACAATGAGCAGTTCTTC; CDR3: CASSIDGGGSYNEQFF
D: NA; J: TRBJ1-2; V: TRBV27; DNA: TGTGCCAGCAGACCAACAGGGACCTATGGCTACACCTTC; CDR3: CASRPTGTYGYTF
D: NA; J: TRBJ2-7; V: TRBV18; DNA: TGTGCCAGCTCATCGGGTGACAGCACCTACGAGCAGTACTTC; CDR3: CASSSGDSTYEQYF
D: TRBD1; J: TRBJ1-5; V: TRBV11-2; DNA: TGTGCCAGCAGCTCTACCTCTCAGGGGGCAAGCAATCAGCCCCAGCATTTT; CDR3: CASSSTSQGASNQPQHF
D: NA; J: TRBJ1-1; V: TRBV19; DNA: TGTGCCAGTAGGAAGACAGTGAACACTGAAGCTTTCTTT; CDR3: CASRKTVNTEAFF
D: TRBD2; J: TRBJ2-3; V: TRBV4-1; DNA: TGCGCCAGCAGCCAAGGATACTTAGCGGGAGGGGGCACAGATACGCAGTATTTT; CDR3: CASSQGYLAGGGTDTQYF
D: TRBD2; J: TRBJ2-7; V: TRBV9; DNA: TGTGCCAGCAGCGTAGCCAGCGGGGATCCCTACGAGCAGTACTTC; CDR3: CASSVASGDPYEQYF